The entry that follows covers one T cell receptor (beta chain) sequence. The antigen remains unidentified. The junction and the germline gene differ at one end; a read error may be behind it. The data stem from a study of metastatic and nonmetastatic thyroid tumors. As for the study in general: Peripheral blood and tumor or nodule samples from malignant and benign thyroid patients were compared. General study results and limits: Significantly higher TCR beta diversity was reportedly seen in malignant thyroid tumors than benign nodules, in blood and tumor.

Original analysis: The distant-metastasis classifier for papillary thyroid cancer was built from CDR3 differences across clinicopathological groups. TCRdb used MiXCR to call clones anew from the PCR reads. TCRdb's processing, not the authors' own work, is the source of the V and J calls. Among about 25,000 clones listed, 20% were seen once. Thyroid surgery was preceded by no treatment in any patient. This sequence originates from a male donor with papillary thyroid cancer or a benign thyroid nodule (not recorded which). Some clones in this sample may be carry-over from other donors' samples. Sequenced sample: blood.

DNA of the CDR3: TGTGCCAGCAGTTATTCGAATAGCGGGTGTGATACGCGGTATTTT. Protein sequence: CASSYSNSGCDTRYF. V usage is TRBV6-2 or TRBV6-3 and J usage is TRBJ2-3; 7 positions agree with TRBD2. The germline gives CDR1 MNHEY, CDR2 SVGEGT. This CDR3 has 15 residues.